This T cell receptor beta chain was recorded in a study of tumor-infiltrating lymphocytes in localized non-small cell lung cancer (dated by TCRdb to the early 2020s). With respect to the entire study: The cohort covered several histologies, both smokers and never-smokers, and patients whose samples were collected after neoadjuvant chemotherapy. TCR sequencing was one of several integrated assays, alongside flow cytometry, multiplex immunofluorescence, RNA-seq, exome sequencing and proteomics, applied to the same patients. In total, the ICON cohort was made up of 150 or so surgical patients who had localized non-small cell lung cancer and whose tumors were resected. From each patient came resected tumor tissue plus uninvolved lung tissue from that same patient, and the uninvolved lung tissue was described as non-adjacent to the tumor. A total of roughly 51 patients were part of the paired comparison of immunoSEQ T-cell fraction between tumor and uninvolved lung.

The CDR1 and CDR2 encoded by the germline V gene (reference sequence) are MNHEY and SMNVEV. V drops 2 bases and J drops 3 bases, leaving 13 bases in between. The CDR3 covers 15 residues, taking in both the cysteine and the phenylalanine. CDR3 DNA is the only sequence kept; it has 45 bases, read in frame from the first base. The T-cell fraction in tumor and uninvolved lung tissue was provided by TCR sequencing with the immunoSEQ assay. The authors' analysis ran thus. To analyze survival, patients were divided into a high T-cell fraction group (upper tertile) and a low T-cell fraction group (lower two tertiles), and the two groups were compared using a log-rank test. A signed-rank test was used to check for differences in T-cell fraction between paired tumor and uninvolved lung. Imported from immuneACCESS, the table was reduced by TCRdb to in-frame sequences with V and J called. These copies leave out some clones; in studies compared against another copy, an unresolved V gene accounts for under half, and the cause of the remainder is not known. V, J and clone size reflect that table, while D and trimming were determined from the DNA. This sample gives 12,000 or so clones in total; 84% of them show up just once. The ten largest clones take up almost 8% of the sample.

The first patient joined ICON in the first half of 2016, and enrollment wrapped up when the last patient was enrolled in late 2018. Fresh tumor and matched uninvolved tissue for in-depth immune analyses, including TCR sequencing, were collected from a subcohort of about 80 patients. DNA isolated from bulk tissue, without cell sorting, was used for TCR sequencing. Notes on this clone: The specificity of this receptor is unknown. Nothing much larger sits one base from this clone, and base qualities are not available.

The full study reports these points: Since assay coverage differed from patient to patient depending on how much tissue was available, TCR sequencing was done for only a subset of the cohort. Consistent with immunofluorescence CD3 counts, TCRbeta sequencing supported greater T cell infiltration in tumors than in uninvolved lung tissue. The TCR-derived T-cell fraction showed no difference between the flow cytometry-defined immunotypes IM1 (good prognosis) and IM2 (poor prognosis). Recurrence-free survival showed no association with tumor T-cell fraction from TCR sequencing (p = 0.61). Because different assays used different pieces of the same tissue, intratumor heterogeneity could not be separated from technical variation.

The source material was lung tumor tissue. This sequence uses TRBV27 and TRBJ1-1; the D gene is perhaps TRBD1, on 6 matching bases. This clonotype was obtained from a human donor with non-small cell lung cancer. The CDR3 loop reads CASSLLRGADTEAFF. The nucleotide sequence is TGTGCCAGCAGTTTACTGCGGGGGGCGGACACTGAAGCTTTCTTT.